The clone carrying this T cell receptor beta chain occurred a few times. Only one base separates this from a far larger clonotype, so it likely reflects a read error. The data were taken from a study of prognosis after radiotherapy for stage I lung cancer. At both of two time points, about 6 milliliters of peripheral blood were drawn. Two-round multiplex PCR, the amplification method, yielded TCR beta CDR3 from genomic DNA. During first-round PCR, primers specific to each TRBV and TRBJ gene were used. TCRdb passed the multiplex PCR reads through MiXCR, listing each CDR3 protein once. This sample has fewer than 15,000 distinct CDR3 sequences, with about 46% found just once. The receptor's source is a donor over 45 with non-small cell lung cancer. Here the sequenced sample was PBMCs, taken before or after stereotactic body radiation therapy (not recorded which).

The CDR3 is CVTRSTGTGSYEQYF. Here the CDR3 DNA reads TGTGTCACGCGGTCAACCGGGACAGGGAGTTACGAGCAGTACTTC. The rearrangement links TRBV6-8 to TRBJ2-7, with 9 bases matching TRBD1. Germline values: CDR1 MNHGY, CDR2 SAAAGT. The CDR3 is made up of 15 amino acids.